The source of this T cell receptor (beta chain) is a study of beta chain features in type 1 diabetes. Points from the study as a whole: Insertions at VDJ junctions were less frequent in type 1 diabetes patients. These patients also deleted more nucleotides at the same junctions.

This CDR3 is built from 13 residues. Germline CDR1 reads SGHTA; CDR2 reads FQGNSA. V was shortened by 5 bases and J by 4 bases, with 9 bases between the two germline ends. Expressed TCRB transcripts were sequenced after all isolated RNA was converted to cDNA. The table came from immunoSEQ multiplex PCR; TCRdb's copy has only in-frame clones and leaves some out. This sample has around 500,000 clones, with roughly 10% found just once. Sorting of CD4+ naive, central memory, regulatory and stem cell-like memory cells was performed via CD45RO/CCR7/CD25/CD127/CD95/CD27. About this clone itself: Antigen unknown.

The chain combines TRBV7-2 with TRBJ2-1; D remains unclear. This clonotype was sampled from a young woman in good health. Sequencing was done on a sample of naive CD4+ T cells from blood. The DNA for the CDR3 is TGTGCCAGCAGCCGCTCATCGTACAATGAGCAGTTCTTC. It specifies CASSRSSYNEQFF.